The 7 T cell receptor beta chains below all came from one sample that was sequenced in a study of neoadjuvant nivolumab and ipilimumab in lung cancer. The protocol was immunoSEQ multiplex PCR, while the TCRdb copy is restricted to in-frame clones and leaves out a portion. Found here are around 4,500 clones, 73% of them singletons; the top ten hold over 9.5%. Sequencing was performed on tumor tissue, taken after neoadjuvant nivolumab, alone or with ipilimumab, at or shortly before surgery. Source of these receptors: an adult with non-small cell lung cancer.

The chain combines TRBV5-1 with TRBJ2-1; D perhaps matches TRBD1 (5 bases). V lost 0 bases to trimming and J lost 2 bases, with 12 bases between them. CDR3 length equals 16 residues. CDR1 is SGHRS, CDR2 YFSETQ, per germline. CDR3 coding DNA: TGCGCCAGCAGCTTGGAGGGGCTCTCCCCCTACAATGAGCAGTTCTTC. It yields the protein CASSLEGLSPYNEQFF.

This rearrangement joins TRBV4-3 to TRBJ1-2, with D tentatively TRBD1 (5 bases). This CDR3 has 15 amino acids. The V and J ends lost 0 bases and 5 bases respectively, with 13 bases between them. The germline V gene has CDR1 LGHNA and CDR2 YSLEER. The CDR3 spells CASSQEDDRLYGYTF. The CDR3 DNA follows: TGCGCCAGCAGCCAAGAAGACGACAGATTATATGGCTACACCTTC.

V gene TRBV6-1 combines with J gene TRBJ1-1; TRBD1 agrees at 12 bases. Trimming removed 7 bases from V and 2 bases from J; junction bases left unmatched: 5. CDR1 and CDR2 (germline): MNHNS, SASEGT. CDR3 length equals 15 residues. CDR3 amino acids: CASTWGQGANTEAFF. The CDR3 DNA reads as TGTGCCAGCACCTGGGGACAGGGGGCTAACACTGAAGCTTTCTTT.

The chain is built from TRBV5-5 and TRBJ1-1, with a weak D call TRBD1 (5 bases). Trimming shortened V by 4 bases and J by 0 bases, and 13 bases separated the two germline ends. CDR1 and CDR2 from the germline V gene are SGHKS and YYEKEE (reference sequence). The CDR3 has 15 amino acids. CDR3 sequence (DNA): TGTGCCAGCAGCGGGGCGGGACTCCTGAACACTGAAGCTTTCTTT. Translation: CASSGAGLLNTEAFF. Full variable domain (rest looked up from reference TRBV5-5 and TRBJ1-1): DAGVTQSPTHLIKTRGQQVTLRCSPISGHKSVSWYQQVLGQGPQFIFQYYEKEERGRGNFPDRFSARQFPNYSSELNVNALLLGDSALYLCASSGAGLLNTEAFFGQGTRLTVV.

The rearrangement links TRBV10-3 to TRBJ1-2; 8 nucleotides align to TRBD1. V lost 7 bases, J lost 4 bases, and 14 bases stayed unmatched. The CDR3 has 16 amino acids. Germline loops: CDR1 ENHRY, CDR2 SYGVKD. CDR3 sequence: CAIMGQGALSIYGYTF. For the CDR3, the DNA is TGTGCCATCATGGGCCAGGGGGCCCTAAGTATCTATGGCTACACCTTC.

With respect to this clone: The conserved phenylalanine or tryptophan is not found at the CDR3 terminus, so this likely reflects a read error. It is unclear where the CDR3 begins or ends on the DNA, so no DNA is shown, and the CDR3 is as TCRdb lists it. The CDR3 spells CASRRQPA. The V gene is TRBV6-5, the J gene TRBJ1-5; TRBD1 reflects the table's D call only, with no check against the DNA. CDR1 and CDR2 from the germline V gene are MNHEY and SVGAGI. Termini included, the CDR3 measures 8 amino acids.

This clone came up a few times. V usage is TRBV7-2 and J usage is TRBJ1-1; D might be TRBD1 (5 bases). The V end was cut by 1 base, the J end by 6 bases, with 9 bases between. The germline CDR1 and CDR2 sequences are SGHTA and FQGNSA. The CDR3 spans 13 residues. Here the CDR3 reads CASSLGQGAEAFF. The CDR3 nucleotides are TGTGCCAGCAGCTTAGGGCAGGGCGCTGAAGCTTTCTTT.